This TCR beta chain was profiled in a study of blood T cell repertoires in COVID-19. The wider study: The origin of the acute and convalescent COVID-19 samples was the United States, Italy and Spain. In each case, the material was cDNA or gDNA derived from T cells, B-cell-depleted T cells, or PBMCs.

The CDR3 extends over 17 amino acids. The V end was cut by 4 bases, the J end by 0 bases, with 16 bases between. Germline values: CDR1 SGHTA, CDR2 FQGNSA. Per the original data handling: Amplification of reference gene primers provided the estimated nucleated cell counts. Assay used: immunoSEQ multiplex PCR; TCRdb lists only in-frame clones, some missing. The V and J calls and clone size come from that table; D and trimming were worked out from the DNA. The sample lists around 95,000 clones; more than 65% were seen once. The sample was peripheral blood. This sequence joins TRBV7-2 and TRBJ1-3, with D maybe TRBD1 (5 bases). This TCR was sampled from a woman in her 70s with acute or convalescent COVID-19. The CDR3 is CASSSPFGGDSGNTIYF. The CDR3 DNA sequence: TGTGCCAGCAGCTCTCCCTTCGGAGGGGACTCTGGAAACACCATATATTTT. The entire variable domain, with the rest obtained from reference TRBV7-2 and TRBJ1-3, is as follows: GAGVSQSPSNKVTEKGKDVELRCDPISGHTALYWYRQSLGQGLEFLIYFQGNSAPDKSGLPSDRFSAERTGGSVSTLTIQRTQQEDSAVYLCASSSPFGGDSGNTIYFGEGSWLTVV.